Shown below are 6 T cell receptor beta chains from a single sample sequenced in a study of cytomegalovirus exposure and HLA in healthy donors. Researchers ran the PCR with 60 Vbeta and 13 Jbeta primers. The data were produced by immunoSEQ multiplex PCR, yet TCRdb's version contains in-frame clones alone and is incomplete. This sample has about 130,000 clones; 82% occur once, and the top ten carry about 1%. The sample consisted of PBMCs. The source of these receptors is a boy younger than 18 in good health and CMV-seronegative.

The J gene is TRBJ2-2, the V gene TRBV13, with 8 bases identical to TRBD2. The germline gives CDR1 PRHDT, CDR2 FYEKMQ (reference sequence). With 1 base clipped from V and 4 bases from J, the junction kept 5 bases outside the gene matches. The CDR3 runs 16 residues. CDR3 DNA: TGTGCCAGCAGCTTAGTAGGACTAGCTGTCACCGGGGAGCTGTTTTTT. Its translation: CASSLVGLAVTGELFF.

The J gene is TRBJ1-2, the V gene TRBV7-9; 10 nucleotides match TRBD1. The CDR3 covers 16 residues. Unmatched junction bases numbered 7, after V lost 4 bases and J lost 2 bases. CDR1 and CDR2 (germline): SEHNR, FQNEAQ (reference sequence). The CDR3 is CASSSSGGQGNYGYTF. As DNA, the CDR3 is TGTGCCAGCAGCTCCTCGGGGGGACAGGGGAACTATGGCTACACCTTC.

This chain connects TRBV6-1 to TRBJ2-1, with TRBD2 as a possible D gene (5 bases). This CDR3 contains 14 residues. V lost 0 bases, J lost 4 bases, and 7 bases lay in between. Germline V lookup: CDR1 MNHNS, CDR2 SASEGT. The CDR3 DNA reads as TGTGCCAGCAGTGAAGCGGGAGTGTACAATGAGCAGTTCTTC. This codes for CASSEAGVYNEQFF.

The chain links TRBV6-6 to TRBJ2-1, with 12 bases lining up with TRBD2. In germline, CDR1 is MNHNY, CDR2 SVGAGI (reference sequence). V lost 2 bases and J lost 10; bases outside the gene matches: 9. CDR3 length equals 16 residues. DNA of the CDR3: TGTGCCAGCAGTTACACCCCTAGCGGGAGGGCCGACGAGCAGTTCTTC. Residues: CASSYTPSGRADEQFF.

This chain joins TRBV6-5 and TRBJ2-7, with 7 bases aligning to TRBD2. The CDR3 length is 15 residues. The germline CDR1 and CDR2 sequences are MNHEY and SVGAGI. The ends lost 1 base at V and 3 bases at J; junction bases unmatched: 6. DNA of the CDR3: TGTGCCAGCAGTTACTATGAGGGAGGGGACTACGAGCAGTACTTC. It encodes CASSYYEGGDYEQYF.

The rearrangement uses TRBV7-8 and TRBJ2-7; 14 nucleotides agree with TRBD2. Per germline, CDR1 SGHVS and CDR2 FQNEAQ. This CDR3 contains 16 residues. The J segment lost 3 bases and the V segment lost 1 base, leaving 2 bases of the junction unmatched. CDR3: CASSLDGTSGSYEQYF. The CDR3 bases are TGTGCCAGCAGCTTAGACGGGACTAGCGGGAGCTACGAGCAGTACTTC.